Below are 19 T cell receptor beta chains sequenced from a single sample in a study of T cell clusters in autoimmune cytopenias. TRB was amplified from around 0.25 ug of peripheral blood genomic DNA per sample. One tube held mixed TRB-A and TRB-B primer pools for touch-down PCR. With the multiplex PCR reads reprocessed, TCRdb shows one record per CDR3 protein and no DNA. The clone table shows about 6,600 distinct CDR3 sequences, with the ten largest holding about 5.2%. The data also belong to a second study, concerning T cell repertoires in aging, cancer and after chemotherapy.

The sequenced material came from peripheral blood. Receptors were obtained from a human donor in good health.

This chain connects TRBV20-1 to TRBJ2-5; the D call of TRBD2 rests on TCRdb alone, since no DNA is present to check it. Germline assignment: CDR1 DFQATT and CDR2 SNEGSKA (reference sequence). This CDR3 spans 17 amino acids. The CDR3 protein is CSAREGTSGRTQETQYF.

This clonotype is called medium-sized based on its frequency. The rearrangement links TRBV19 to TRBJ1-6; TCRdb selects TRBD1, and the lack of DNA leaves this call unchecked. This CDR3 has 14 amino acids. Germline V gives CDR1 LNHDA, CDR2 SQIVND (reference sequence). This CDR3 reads CASSILGGNSPLHF.

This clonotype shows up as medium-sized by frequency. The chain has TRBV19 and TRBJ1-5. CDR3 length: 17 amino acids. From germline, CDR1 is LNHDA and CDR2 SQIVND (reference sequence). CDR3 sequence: CASSEDHRGESNQPQHF.

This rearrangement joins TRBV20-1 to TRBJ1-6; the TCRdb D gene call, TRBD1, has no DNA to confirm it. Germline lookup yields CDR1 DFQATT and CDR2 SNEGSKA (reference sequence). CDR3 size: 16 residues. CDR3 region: CSARPGSNSYNSPLHF.

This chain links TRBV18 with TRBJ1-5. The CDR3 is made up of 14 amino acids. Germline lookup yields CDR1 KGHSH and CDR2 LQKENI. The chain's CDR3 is CASSPTHSNQPQHF. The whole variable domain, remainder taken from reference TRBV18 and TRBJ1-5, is NAGVMQNPRHLVRRRGQEARLRCSPMKGHSHVYWYRQLPEEGLKFMVYLQKENIIDESGMPKERFSAEFPKEGPSILRIQQVVRGDSAAYFCASSPTHSNQPQHFGDGTRLSIL.

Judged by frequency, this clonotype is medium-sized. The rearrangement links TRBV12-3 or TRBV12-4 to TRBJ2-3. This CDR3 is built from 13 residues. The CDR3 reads CASEAASTDTQYF.

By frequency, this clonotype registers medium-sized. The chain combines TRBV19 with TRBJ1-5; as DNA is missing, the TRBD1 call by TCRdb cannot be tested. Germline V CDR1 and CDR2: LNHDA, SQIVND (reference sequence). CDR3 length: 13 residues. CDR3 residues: CASSDRDVEPQHF. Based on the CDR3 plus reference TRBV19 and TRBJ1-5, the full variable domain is DGGITQSPKYLFRKEGQNVTLSCEQNLNHDAMYWYRQDPGQGLRLIYYSQIVNDFQKGDIAEGYSVSREKKESFPLTVTSAQKNPTAFYLCASSDRDVEPQHFGDGTRLSIL.

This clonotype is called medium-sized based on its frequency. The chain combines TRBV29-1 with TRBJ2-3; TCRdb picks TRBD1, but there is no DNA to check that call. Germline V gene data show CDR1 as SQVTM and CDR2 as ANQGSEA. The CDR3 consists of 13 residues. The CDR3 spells CSVGGQSTDTQYF.

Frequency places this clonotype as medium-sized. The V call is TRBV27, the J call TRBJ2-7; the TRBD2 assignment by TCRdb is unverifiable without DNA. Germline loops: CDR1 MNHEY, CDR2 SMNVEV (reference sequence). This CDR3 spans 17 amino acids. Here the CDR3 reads CASSPGEGGSRLREQYF.

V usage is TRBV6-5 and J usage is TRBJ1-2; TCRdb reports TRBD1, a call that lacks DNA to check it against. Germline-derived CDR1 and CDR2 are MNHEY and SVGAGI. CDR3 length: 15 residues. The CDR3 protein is CASSPRAGATYGYTF.

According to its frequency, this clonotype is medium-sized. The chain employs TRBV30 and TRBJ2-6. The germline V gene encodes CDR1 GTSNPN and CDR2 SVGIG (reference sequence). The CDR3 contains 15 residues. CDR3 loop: CAWSVQSSGANVLTF.

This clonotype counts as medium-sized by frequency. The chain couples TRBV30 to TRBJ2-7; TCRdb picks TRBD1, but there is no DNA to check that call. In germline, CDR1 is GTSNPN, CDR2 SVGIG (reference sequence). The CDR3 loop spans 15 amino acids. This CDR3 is CAWSSGLGQSYEQYF. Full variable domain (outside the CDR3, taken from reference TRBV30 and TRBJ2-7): SQTIHQWPATLVQPVGSPLSLECTVEGTSNPNLYWYRQAAGRGLQLLFYSVGIGQISSEVPQNLSASRPQDRQFILSSKKLLLSDSGFYLCAWSSGLGQSYEQYFGPGTRLTVT.

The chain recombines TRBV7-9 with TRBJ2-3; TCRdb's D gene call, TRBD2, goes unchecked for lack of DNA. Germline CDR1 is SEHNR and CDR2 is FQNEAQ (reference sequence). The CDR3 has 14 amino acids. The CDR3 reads CASSLGWRSDTQYF.

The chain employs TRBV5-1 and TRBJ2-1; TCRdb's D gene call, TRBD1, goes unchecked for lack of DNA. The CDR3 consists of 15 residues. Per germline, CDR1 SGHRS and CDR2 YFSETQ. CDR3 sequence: CASSWRDRVFNEQFF.

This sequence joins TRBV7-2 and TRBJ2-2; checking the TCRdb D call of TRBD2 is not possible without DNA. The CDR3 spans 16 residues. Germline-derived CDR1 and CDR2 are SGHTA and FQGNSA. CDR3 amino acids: CASSSSTSGSRGELFF.

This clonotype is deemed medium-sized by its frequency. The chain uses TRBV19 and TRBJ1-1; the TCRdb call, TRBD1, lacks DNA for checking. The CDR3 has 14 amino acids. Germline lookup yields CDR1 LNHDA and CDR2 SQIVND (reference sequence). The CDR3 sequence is CASSMDPRTDEAFF.

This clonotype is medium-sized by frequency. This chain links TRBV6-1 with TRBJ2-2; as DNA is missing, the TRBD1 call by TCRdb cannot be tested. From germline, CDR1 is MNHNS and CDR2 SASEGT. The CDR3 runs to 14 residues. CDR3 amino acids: CASRPNRETGELFF.

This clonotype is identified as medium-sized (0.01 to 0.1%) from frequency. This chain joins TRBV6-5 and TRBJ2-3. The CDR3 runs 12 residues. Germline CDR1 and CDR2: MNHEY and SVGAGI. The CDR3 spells CASSSRWRTQYF.

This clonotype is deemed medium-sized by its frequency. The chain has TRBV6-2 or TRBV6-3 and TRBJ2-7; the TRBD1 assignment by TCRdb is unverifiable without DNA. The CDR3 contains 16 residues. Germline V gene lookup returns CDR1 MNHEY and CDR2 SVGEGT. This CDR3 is CASSATGTGGSYEQYF.